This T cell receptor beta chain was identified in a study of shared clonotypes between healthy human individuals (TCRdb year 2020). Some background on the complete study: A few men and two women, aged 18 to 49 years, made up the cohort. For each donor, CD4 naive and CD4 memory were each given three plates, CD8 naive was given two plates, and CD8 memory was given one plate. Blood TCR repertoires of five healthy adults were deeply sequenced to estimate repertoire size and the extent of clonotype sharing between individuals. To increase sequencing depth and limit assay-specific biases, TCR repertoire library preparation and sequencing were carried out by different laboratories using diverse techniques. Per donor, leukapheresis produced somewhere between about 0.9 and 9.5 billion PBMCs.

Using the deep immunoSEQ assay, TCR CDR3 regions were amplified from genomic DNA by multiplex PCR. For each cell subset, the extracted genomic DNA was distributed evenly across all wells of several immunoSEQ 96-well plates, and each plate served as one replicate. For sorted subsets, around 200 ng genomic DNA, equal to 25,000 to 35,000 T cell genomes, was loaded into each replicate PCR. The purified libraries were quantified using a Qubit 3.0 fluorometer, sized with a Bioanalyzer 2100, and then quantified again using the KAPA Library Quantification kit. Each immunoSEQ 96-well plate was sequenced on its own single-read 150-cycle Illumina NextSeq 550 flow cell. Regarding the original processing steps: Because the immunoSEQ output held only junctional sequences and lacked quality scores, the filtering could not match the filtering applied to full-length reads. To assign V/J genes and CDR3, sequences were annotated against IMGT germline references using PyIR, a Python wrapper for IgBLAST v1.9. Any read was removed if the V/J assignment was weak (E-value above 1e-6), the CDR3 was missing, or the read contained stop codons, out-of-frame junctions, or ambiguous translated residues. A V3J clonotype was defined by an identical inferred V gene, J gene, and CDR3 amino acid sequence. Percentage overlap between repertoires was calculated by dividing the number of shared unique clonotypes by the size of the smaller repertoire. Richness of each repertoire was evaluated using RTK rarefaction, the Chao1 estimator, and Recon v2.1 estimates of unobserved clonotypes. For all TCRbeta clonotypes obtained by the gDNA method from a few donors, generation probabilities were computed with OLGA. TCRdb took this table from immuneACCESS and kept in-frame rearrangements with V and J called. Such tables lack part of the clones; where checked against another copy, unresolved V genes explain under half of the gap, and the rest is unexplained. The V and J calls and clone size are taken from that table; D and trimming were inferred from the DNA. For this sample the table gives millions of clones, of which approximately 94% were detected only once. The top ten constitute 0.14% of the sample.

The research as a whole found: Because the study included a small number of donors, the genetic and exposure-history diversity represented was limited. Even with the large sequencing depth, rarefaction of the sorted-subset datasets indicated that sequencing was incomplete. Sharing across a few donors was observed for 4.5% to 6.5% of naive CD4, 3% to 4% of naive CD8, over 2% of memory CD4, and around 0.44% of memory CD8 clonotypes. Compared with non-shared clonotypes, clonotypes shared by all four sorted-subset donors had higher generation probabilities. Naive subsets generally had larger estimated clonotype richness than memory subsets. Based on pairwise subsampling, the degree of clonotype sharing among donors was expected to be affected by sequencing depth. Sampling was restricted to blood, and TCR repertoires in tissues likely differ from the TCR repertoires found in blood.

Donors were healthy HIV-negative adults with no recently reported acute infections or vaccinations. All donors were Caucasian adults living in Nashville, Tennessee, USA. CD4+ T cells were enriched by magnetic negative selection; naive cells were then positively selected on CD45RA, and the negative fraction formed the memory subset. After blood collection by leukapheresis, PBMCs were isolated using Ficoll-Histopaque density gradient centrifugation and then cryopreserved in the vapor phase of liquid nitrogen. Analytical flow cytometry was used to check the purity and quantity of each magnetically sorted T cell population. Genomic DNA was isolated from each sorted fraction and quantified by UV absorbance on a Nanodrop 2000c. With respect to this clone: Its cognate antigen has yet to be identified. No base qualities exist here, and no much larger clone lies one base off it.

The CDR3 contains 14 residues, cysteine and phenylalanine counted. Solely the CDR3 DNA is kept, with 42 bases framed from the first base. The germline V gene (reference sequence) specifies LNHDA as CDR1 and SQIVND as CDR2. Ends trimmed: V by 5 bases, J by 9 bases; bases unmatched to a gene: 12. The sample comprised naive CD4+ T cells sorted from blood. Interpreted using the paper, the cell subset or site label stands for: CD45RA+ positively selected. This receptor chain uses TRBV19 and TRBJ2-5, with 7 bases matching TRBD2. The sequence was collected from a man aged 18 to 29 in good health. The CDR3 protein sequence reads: CASSASGEARAQYF. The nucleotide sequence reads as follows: TGTGCCAGTAGTGCCAGCGGGGAGGCGAGAGCCCAGTACTTC.